Below, 19 T cell receptor beta chains from the same sample are listed, as sequenced in a study of blood T cell repertoires in COVID-19. Generated by immunoSEQ multiplex PCR, the TCRdb table keeps only in-frame clones and is missing some. Here the sample spans 220,000 or so clones, 84% being singletons. The specimen was peripheral blood. The receptor set was obtained from a woman aged 55-69 years with acute or convalescent COVID-19.

This rearrangement joins TRBV7-3 to TRBJ2-2; TRBD2 might be the D (5 bases). The length of the CDR3 is 13 residues. Germline loops: CDR1 SGHTA, CDR2 FQGTGA. Trimming stripped 2 bases from V and 7 bases from J, with 8 bases between. CDR3 amino acids: CASSLLRDGELFF. The CDR3 nucleotides are TGTGCCAGCAGCTTACTCCGGGACGGGGAGCTGTTTTTT.

The rearrangement joins TRBV19 to TRBJ2-1, with TRBD1 matching 7 bases. Germline V gene sequence: CDR1 LNHDA, CDR2 SQIVND (reference sequence). The CDR3 is made up of 13 amino acids. The trim removed 3 bases at V and 9 bases at J, leaving 5 bases unmatched. The CDR3 sequence: CASSMPGQAEQFF. The CDR3 DNA sequence: TGTGCCAGTAGTATGCCTGGACAGGCTGAGCAGTTCTTC.

The rearrangement joins TRBV3-1 (or the pseudogene TRBV3-2) to TRBJ2-2; maybe TRBD2 (6 bases). Germline lookup yields CDR1 LGHDT and CDR2 YNNKEL (reference sequence). This CDR3 spans 13 amino acids. Between the trimmed V and J ends, which lost 11 bases and 3 bases, there was a span of 13 bases. For the CDR3, the DNA is TGTGCCGGGAGCTGGGGGGACACCGGGGAGCTGTTTTTT. This encodes CAGSWGDTGELFF.

The gene calls are TRBV29-1 and TRBJ1-2; the match to TRBD1 covers 9 bases. The length of the CDR3 is 12 residues. After removal of 6 bases from V and 8 bases from J, the junction contained 7 bases not matched to a gene. Germline values: CDR1 SQVTM, CDR2 ANQGSEA. DNA for the CDR3: TGCAGCGTGGACAGGGGAGCTGGAGGCTACACCTTC. Protein sequence: CSVDRGAGGYTF.

This clone showed up just a few times. The chain couples TRBV5-1 to TRBJ2-1; TRBD2 aligns across 9 bases. The CDR3 runs to 17 residues. Germline V gene sequence: CDR1 SGHRS, CDR2 YFSETQ. V trimming: 4 bases; J trimming: 0 bases; junction bases outside the gene matches: 8. The CDR3: CASSISGGASSYNEQFF. CDR3 bases: TGCGCCAGCAGCATTAGCGGGGGCGCCAGCTCCTACAATGAGCAGTTCTTC.

This clone was seen a single time. The chain carries TRBV14 and TRBJ2-2; D is unclear. The CDR3 contains 14 residues. Trimming removed 2 bases from V and 3 bases from J, with 7 bases in between. Looked up from germline, CDR1 is SGHDN and CDR2 is FVKESK. Here the CDR3 reads CASSQYPDTGELFF. In DNA form, the CDR3 reads TGTGCCAGCAGCCAATATCCGGACACCGGGGAGCTGTTTTTT.

The chain links TRBV6-5 to TRBJ2-7; 10 nucleotides match TRBD2. Trimming cost V 8 bases and J 2 bases; bases outside gene matches: 6. Germline V gene data show CDR1 as MNHEY and CDR2 as SVGAGI. The CDR3 consists of 14 residues. The CDR3, as DNA: TGTGCCAGCCGAACACTAGCGGGGACCTACGAGCAGTACTTC. Translating it yields CASRTLAGTYEQYF.

The chain uses TRBV10-1 and TRBJ2-4; weak D call: TRBD1 (6 bases). Trimming shortened V by 6 bases and J by 3 bases, and 15 bases separated the two germline ends. The CDR3 length is 15 residues. Germline V gives CDR1 WNHNN, CDR2 SYGVQD (reference sequence). The CDR3 here is CASRWGFRGKNIQYF. The CDR3 bases are TGCGCCAGCAGGTGGGGTTTCAGGGGCAAAAACATTCAGTACTTC.

The rearrangement uses TRBV11-2 and TRBJ2-7; 9 nucleotides line up with TRBD2. CDR3 length: 13 amino acids. After removal of 2 bases from V and 4 bases from J, the junction contained 0 bases not matched to a gene. The germline V gene has CDR1 SGHAT and CDR2 FQNNGV. CDR3 in DNA: TGTGCCAGCAGCTTACTAGCGGGGTACGAGCAGTACTTC. Amino acids: CASSLLAGYEQYF.

The rearrangement uses TRBV13 and TRBJ2-5, with a possible D match to TRBD2 (6 bases). V dropped 5 bases and J dropped 6 bases, with 16 bases sitting between them. Looked up from germline, CDR1 is PRHDT and CDR2 is FYEKMQ (reference sequence). This CDR3 is 14 amino acids long. This CDR3 reads CASSASWGVKTQYF. The CDR3 nucleotides read TGTGCCAGCAGCGCCTCTTGGGGGGTCAAGACCCAGTACTTC.

This rearrangement joins TRBV14 to TRBJ1-2; tentatively, D is TRBD1 (5 bases). There are 17 residues in the CDR3. The V end lost 4 bases, the J end lost 2 bases, and 20 bases lay between the germline ends. The germline gives CDR1 SGHDN, CDR2 FVKESK. This CDR3 reads CASSPVSVFRENYGYTF. CDR3 sequence (DNA): TGTGCCAGCAGCCCAGTGTCGGTTTTCAGGGAAAACTATGGCTACACCTTC.

The chain uses TRBV11-2 and TRBJ2-5; maybe TRBD1 (5 bases). Trimming took 3 bases from V and 5 from J, leaving 10 bases between them. The germline gives CDR1 SGHAT, CDR2 FQNNGV. This CDR3 is 13 amino acids long. CDR3 amino acids: CASSFWGSETQYF. CDR3 bases: TGTGCCAGCAGCTTTTGGGGCTCGGAGACCCAGTACTTC. The whole variable domain, remainder taken from reference TRBV11-2 and TRBJ2-5, is EAGVAQSPRYKIIEKRQSVAFWCNPISGHATLYWYQQILGQGPKLLIQFQNNGVVDDSQLPKDRFSAERLKGVDSTLKIQPAKLEDSAVYLCASSFWGSETQYFGPGTRLLVL.

A single count supports this clone. Other DNA sequences in this specimen translate into the identical CDR3. The V gene is TRBV11-2, the J gene TRBJ1-1; unclear D gene. Trimming cost V 1 base and J 2 bases, with 8 bases left between them. CDR1 and CDR2 from the germline V gene are SGHAT and FQNNGV. CDR3 length: 14 amino acids. CDR3 in DNA: TGTGCCAGCAGCTTAGGGGCAGGAAACACTGAAGCTTTCTTT. This gives the protein CASSLGAGNTEAFF.

Concerning this clone itself: At the DNA level, this CDR3 is encoded by other sequences in the same sample as well. This chain connects TRBV7-2 to TRBJ2-2; unclear D gene. V lost 3 bases, J lost 1 base, and 6 bases lay in between. CDR1 is SGHTA, CDR2 FQGNSA, per germline. The CDR3 has 14 amino acids. The CDR3 DNA follows: TGTGCCAGCAGCTTTTCAGGGAACACCGGGGAGCTGTTTTTT. Protein product: CASSFSGNTGELFF.

This clone was counted once. The chain combines TRBV2 with TRBJ1-1, with D unresolved. Looked up from germline, CDR1 is SNHLY and CDR2 is FYNNEI. The CDR3 runs to 10 residues. V lost 7 bases to trimming and J lost 7 bases, with 7 bases between them. The CDR3 bases are TGTGCCAGCAAACTAATTGAAGCTTTCTTT. Translating gives CASKLIEAFF.

This clone was detected once. The CDR3 region has the DNA TGTGCCAGCAGTTTCGACAGGGTAGATTCACCCCTCCACTTT. Translating gives CASSFDRVDSPLHF. V usage is TRBV5-5 and J usage is TRBJ1-6, with TRBD1 identical over 7 bases. Trimming at V came to 5 bases and at J to 8 bases, leaving 7 bases not matched to a gene. Per the germline V gene, CDR1 is SGHKS and CDR2 is YYEKEE (reference sequence). CDR3 size: 14 residues.

This sequence joins TRBV11-3 and TRBJ2-3, with 7 positions matching TRBD2. The germline V gene has CDR1 SGHNT and CDR2 YENEEA. Trimming took 5 bases from V and 1 from J; bases not matched to a gene: 9. The CDR3 extends over 16 amino acids. In DNA, the CDR3 is TGTGCCAGCAGCCGTCGGAGGGACTACCGCACAGATACGCAGTATTTT. Its translation is CASSRRRDYRTDTQYF.

This chain connects TRBV28 to TRBJ2-7; 7 nucleotides line up with TRBD2. The CDR3 totals 14 residues. The V gene end was trimmed by 7 bases and the J gene end by 3 bases; junction bases not matched to a gene: 9. The germline gives CDR1 MDHEN, CDR2 SYDVKM. CDR3: CASTPGGGFYEQYF. As DNA, the CDR3 is TGTGCCAGCACCCCGGGAGGAGGTTTCTACGAGCAGTACTTC.

The chain couples TRBV15 to TRBJ1-1; D call uncertain. The germline V and J ends were trimmed by 1 base and 0 bases, with 6 bases remaining between them. This CDR3 spans 14 amino acids. The germline V gene has CDR1 LNHNV and CDR2 YYDKDF (reference sequence). The chain's CDR3 is CATSRGGLNTEAFF. The CDR3 DNA is TGTGCCACCAGCAGAGGAGGGTTGAACACTGAAGCTTTCTTT.